The 18 T cell receptor beta chains below were found in one sample sequenced in a study of blood T cell repertoires in COVID-19. Some clones are missing from TCRdb's copy, which holds only in-frame ones; the method was immunoSEQ multiplex PCR. This repertoire shows about 140,000 clones, 79% found once; its top ten account for approximately 3.5%. The source material was peripheral blood. The receptors originated from a man between 60 and 75 years old with acute or convalescent COVID-19.

The chain links TRBV7-2 to TRBJ1-2; 9 nucleotides line up with TRBD1. CDR1 is SGHTA, CDR2 FQGNSA, per germline. This CDR3 has 13 residues. Trimming took 7 bases from V and 8 from J; bases not matched to a gene: 8. CDR3 protein: CASTQDRGGGYTF. CDR3 in DNA: TGTGCCAGCACCCAGGACAGGGGCGGAGGCTACACCTTC.

The rearrangement links TRBV29-1 to TRBJ1-6, with no clear D. This CDR3 region has 15 residues. V was clipped by 8 bases and J by 1 base, with 15 bases between them. The germline gives CDR1 SQVTM, CDR2 ANQGSEA. The CDR3 is CSPKCEGSYNSPLHF. DNA for the CDR3: TGCAGCCCCAAATGTGAGGGTTCCTATAATTCACCCCTCCACTTT.

This chain links TRBV7-2 with TRBJ2-1; 8 bases match TRBD2. The V gene end was trimmed by 5 bases and the J gene end by 0 bases; junction bases not matched to a gene: 6. There are 16 residues in the CDR3. CDR1 is SGHTA and CDR2 is FQGNSA in the germline V gene. CDR3 in DNA: TGTGCCAGCAGCCGCGAGGGGACTAGCTCCTACAATGAGCAGTTCTTC. This sequence encodes CASSREGTSSYNEQFF.

This chain uses TRBV18 with TRBJ1-2; 8 bases match TRBD1. Germline loops: CDR1 KGHSH, CDR2 LQKENI. CDR3 length: 13 residues. V lost 3 bases to trimming and J lost 7 bases; unmatched junction nucleotides: 4. The CDR3 DNA is TGTGCCAGCTCACCGACAGGGGATGGTGGCTACACCTTC. Protein: CASSPTGDGGYTF.

CDR3 DNA: TGTGCCAGCAGCCGGACAGGGGTCCACGAGCAGTACTTC. It is translated as CASSRTGVHEQYF. This rearrangement joins TRBV6-5 to TRBJ2-7; TRBD1 agrees at 9 bases. The J segment lost 5 bases and the V segment lost 6 bases, leaving 5 bases of the junction unmatched. This CDR3 region has 13 residues. Per the germline V gene, CDR1 is MNHEY and CDR2 is SVGAGI.

J is TRBJ1-6 and V is TRBV18; TRBD1 is a possible D gene (5 bases). CDR3 length: 15 residues. V shed 3 bases and J shed 7 bases, with 13 bases lying between them. Germline assignment: CDR1 KGHSH and CDR2 LQKENI. CDR3 protein: CASSPTPSGNSPLHF. The CDR3 region has the DNA TGTGCCAGCTCACCGACACCTTCAGGGAATTCACCCCTCCACTTT.

The rearrangement joins TRBV4-2 to TRBJ2-7; 11 bases are a match to TRBD2. Germline assignment: CDR1 LGHNA and CDR2 YNFKEQ. V shed 6 bases, J shed 2 bases, and the junction held 6 bases outside the gene matches. The CDR3 sequence is 15 residues long. This chain's CDR3 is CASRSGLAGTYEQYF. CDR3 nucleotides: TGTGCCAGCAGATCAGGACTAGCGGGTACCTACGAGCAGTACTTC.

The chain recombines TRBV24-1 with TRBJ2-2, with 7 bases identical to TRBD1. V lost 12 bases, J lost 1 base, and 7 bases stayed unmatched. Germline values: CDR1 KGHDR, CDR2 SFDVKD. There are 14 residues in the CDR3. The CDR3 protein is CAVTGTENTGELFF. The DNA for the CDR3 is TGTGCCGTGACGGGGACAGAGAACACCGGGGAGCTGTTTTTT.

The J gene is TRBJ2-1, the V gene TRBV4-3, with 8 bases matching TRBD1. The length of the CDR3 is 15 residues. V shed 2 bases and J 0 bases; nucleotides not matched to a gene: 0. In germline, CDR1 is LGHNA, CDR2 YSLEER. CDR3 protein: CASSQTGGSYNEQFF. The CDR3 nucleotides are TGCGCCAGCAGCCAAACAGGGGGCTCCTACAATGAGCAGTTCTTC.

The chain recombines TRBV11-1 with TRBJ2-2; D uncertain. The V and J ends lost 8 bases and 2 bases respectively, with 6 bases between them. The CDR3 covers 12 residues. The germline V gene encodes CDR1 SGHAT and CDR2 FQDESV (reference sequence). The CDR3 sequence is CASGTNTGELFF. Written as DNA, the CDR3 is TGTGCCAGCGGCACAAACACCGGGGAGCTGTTTTTT.

This clone was found a few times. This chain connects TRBV5-5 to TRBJ2-5; tentative D call: TRBD1 (5 bases). V was trimmed by 7 bases and J by 4 bases, leaving 17 bases between them. CDR1 and CDR2 (germline): SGHKS, YYEKEE (reference sequence). This CDR3 comprises 14 residues. CDR3 in amino acids: CASLLPGLGETQYF. The CDR3 DNA is TGTGCCAGCCTTCTTCCAGGGTTGGGAGAGACCCAGTACTTC.

This chain links TRBV28 with TRBJ1-4; 11 bases map to TRBD1. Losses at the gene ends were 6 bases for V and 8 bases for J; bases not matched to a gene: 8. The CDR3 runs 15 residues. Per germline, CDR1 MDHEN and CDR2 SYDVKM. This CDR3 is CASSPPGQGEEKLFF. As DNA, the CDR3 is TGTGCCAGCAGCCCCCCGGGACAGGGGGAAGAAAAACTGTTTTTT.

The chain uses TRBV4-1 and TRBJ2-7; 7 bases agree with TRBD1. This CDR3 contains 16 residues. CDR1 and CDR2 (germline): MGHRA, YSYEKL. V gave up 3 bases and J gave up 3 bases; unmatched junction bases: 11. CDR3 region: CASSQGDSVGVYEQYF. In DNA form, the CDR3 reads TGCGCCAGCAGCCAGGGGGACAGCGTGGGAGTCTACGAGCAGTACTTC.

This chain joins TRBV7-2 and TRBJ2-2; possible D gene TRBD1, 5 bases. Germline CDR1 is SGHTA and CDR2 is FQGNSA. Trimming took 1 base from V and 7 from J, leaving 16 bases between them. The CDR3 has 16 residues. The CDR3 bases are TGTGCCAGCAGCTTAGTTCCGGCGAGTCAGGGCGGGGAGCTGTTTTTT. It is translated as CASSLVPASQGGELFF.

The V and J genes are TRBV29-1 and TRBJ1-1; perhaps TRBD1 as D (6 bases). Deletions cut 6 bases from V and 2 bases from J, with 13 bases between. The germline V gene encodes CDR1 SQVTM and CDR2 ANQGSEA. There are 13 residues in the CDR3. The DNA for the CDR3 is TGCAGCGTAACCAGGACAGACAACACTGAAGCTTTCTTT. Encoded protein: CSVTRTDNTEAFF.

The rearrangement joins TRBV29-1 to TRBJ1-1; a weak D match, TRBD1 (6 bases). The germline gives CDR1 SQVTM, CDR2 ANQGSEA. Trimming took off 5 bases at V and 1 base at J, with 14 bases between the two ends. The CDR3 totals 14 residues. The DNA for the CDR3 is TGCAGCGTTCCAGGGGTGGAGAGGAACACTGAAGCTTTCTTT. Translating it yields CSVPGVERNTEAFF.

This clone was observed a few times. The chain employs TRBV28 and TRBJ2-1; 8 bases align to TRBD2. Germline V lookup: CDR1 MDHEN, CDR2 SYDVKM. Trimming at V came to 5 bases and at J to 8 bases, leaving 8 bases not matched to a gene. The length of the CDR3 is 14 residues. The CDR3 DNA follows: TGTGCCAGCAGTCGGGCGGGAGGAGGAGATGAGCAGTTCTTC. Its protein product is CASSRAGGGDEQFF. Looking up the rest from reference TRBV28 and TRBJ2-1 gives the full variable domain: DVKVTQSSRYLVKRTGEKVFLECVQDMDHENMFWYRQDPGLGLRLIYFSYDVKMKEKGDIPEGYSVSREKKERFSLILESASTNQTSMYLCASSRAGGGDEQFFGPGTRLTVL.

There are a few counts of this clone. This chain connects TRBV30 to TRBJ1-2; 9 bases agree with TRBD1. Trimming removed 2 bases from V and 4 bases from J; junction bases left unmatched: 5. Germline lookup yields CDR1 GTSNPN and CDR2 SVGIG (reference sequence). This CDR3 has 14 amino acids. The DNA for the CDR3 is TGTGCCTGGAGTAAAACAGGGGGCCCCTATGGCTACACCTTC. It translates to CAWSKTGGPYGYTF.